The 31 T cell receptor beta chains below all came from one sample that was sequenced in a study of T cells in Graves' hyperthyroidism and ophthalmopathy. RNA transcripts provided the source from which TCR beta CDR3 regions were amplified. With the HTBI primer set, the TCR CDR3 went through a first round of RT-PCR. TCRdb fed the multiplex PCR reads into MiXCR, producing one record per CDR3 protein. The table records around 400,000 distinct CDR3 sequences, around 25% of them present only once. Sample: blood. These receptors were obtained from a man between 45 and 60 years old with Graves' hyperthyroidism.

This clonotype came up once. The chain uses TRBV20-1 and TRBJ1-5; 8 bases are a match to TRBD1. The CDR3 has 14 amino acids. Germline V lookup: CDR1 DFQATT, CDR2 SNEGSKA (reference sequence). With 4 bases clipped from V and 2 bases from J, the junction kept 4 bases outside the gene matches. The CDR3 loop reads CSAIRGQGNQPQHF. The CDR3 DNA sequence: TGCAGTGCTATTCGGGGACAGGGCAATCAGCCCCAGCATTTT.

This clonotype was observed at least ten times. V and J are TRBV12-3 or TRBV12-4 and TRBJ2-5; 7 nucleotides agree with TRBD2. V shed 8 bases and J 1 base; nucleotides not matched to a gene: 10. The CDR3 sequence is 15 residues long. CDR3 DNA sequence: TGTGCCAGCGTCCCCGCGTGGGAGGGCCAAGAGACCCAGTACTTC. It codes for CASVPAWEGQETQYF.

At least ten counts were recorded for this clonotype. The chain carries TRBV2 and TRBJ2-7; 7 nucleotides align to TRBD1. The V gene's germline CDR1 is SNHLY and CDR2 FYNNEI. The CDR3 loop spans 14 amino acids. Trimming took 2 bases from V and 2 from J; bases not matched to a gene: 3. CDR3 coding DNA: TGTGCCAGCAGTGAAAGGGGACAGACCTACGAGCAGTACTTC. This gives the protein CASSERGQTYEQYF. The complete variable domain, with remaining parts taken from reference TRBV2 and TRBJ2-7, reads EPEVTQTPSHQVTQMGQEVILRCVPISNHLYFYWYRQILGQKVEFLVSFYNNEISEKSEIFDDQFSVERPDGSNFTLKIRSTKLEDSAMYFCASSERGQTYEQYFGPGTRLTVT.

The genes are TRBV19 and TRBJ2-3; TRBD2 aligns across 15 bases. CDR3 length: 16 residues. J lost 0 bases, V lost 11 bases, and 6 bases had no gene match. In germline, CDR1 is LNHDA, CDR2 SQIVND (reference sequence). The DNA of the CDR3 is TGTGCCTCTGGACTAGCGGGAGGGTTTAGCACAGATACGCAGTATTTT. Translation: CASGLAGGFSTDTQYF.

This clonotype was detected ten times or more. The rearrangement links TRBV18 to TRBJ2-3; 8 bases are shared with TRBD1. The CDR3 has 14 amino acids. The V gene's germline CDR1 is KGHSH and CDR2 LQKENI. V shed 2 bases and J 3 bases; nucleotides not matched to a gene: 1. The CDR3 nucleotides read TGTGCCAGCTCACCAGACAGGGGAACAGATACGCAGTATTTT. Translation gives CASSPDRGTDTQYF.

The chain links TRBV27 to TRBJ1-6; 7 bases are a match to TRBD1. The CDR3 spans 15 residues. V was pared by 2 bases and J by 7 bases, with 5 bases of the junction left unmatched. Germline values: CDR1 MNHEY, CDR2 SMNVEV (reference sequence). The DNA of the CDR3 is TGTGCCAGCAGTTTAAAGGGGGCAGAGAATTCACCCCTCCACTTT. It specifies CASSLKGAENSPLHF.

The J gene is TRBJ1-1, the V gene TRBV7-9; a possible D gene is TRBD1 (5 bases). Trimming pared 1 base from V and 1 base from J, leaving 10 bases between. Germline CDR1 SEHNR, CDR2 FQNEAQ (reference sequence). The CDR3 sequence is 15 residues long. This CDR3 is CASSLVGERNTEAFF. CDR3 sequence (DNA): TGTGCCAGCAGCTTAGTAGGGGAGAGGAACACTGAAGCTTTCTTT.

This sequence joins TRBV15 and TRBJ2-5; no clear D gene. The CDR3 covers 15 residues. Trimming left V 5 bases short and J 1 base short, with 14 bases between. The germline V gene has CDR1 LNHNV and CDR2 YYDKDF (reference sequence). This CDR3 reads CATSPETVAQETQYF. The CDR3 nucleotides read TGTGCCACCAGCCCAGAGACGGTGGCCCAAGAGACCCAGTACTTC.

The chain couples TRBV7-9 to TRBJ1-4; D gene uncertain. Germline-derived CDR1 and CDR2 are SEHNR and FQNEAQ (reference sequence). V gave up 5 bases and J gave up 7 bases, with 17 bases separating them. There are 15 residues in the CDR3. This CDR3 is CASSPRGTLSEKLFF. CDR3 in DNA: TGTGCCAGCAGCCCAAGAGGCACCCTGAGTGAAAAACTGTTTTTT.

The sample holds a few counts of this clonotype. Germline and junction disagree at one end, which may indicate a read error. This chain links TRBV5-1 with TRBJ2-3, with D possibly matching TRBD2 (6 bases). CDR1 is SGHRS, CDR2 YFSETQ, per germline. CDR3 size: 14 residues. CDR3: CASSVGRSIDTQYF. The CDR3 DNA follows: TGCGCCAGCAGCGTCGGGAGAAGCATAGATACGCAGTATTTT.

This clonotype was observed a few times. The V and J genes are TRBV19 and TRBJ2-5, with 9 bases that match TRBD1. The CDR3 length is 15 residues. Germline V gene lookup returns CDR1 LNHDA and CDR2 SQIVND (reference sequence). V shed 4 bases, J shed 3 bases, and the junction held 6 bases outside the gene matches. In nucleotides, the CDR3 is TGTGCCAGTAGTACGACCGGGACAGGGAAAGAGACCCAGTACTTC. Residues: CASSTTGTGKETQYF.

At least ten counts were recorded for this clonotype. The chain recombines TRBV27 with TRBJ2-7, with TRBD1 identical over 8 bases. CDR1 is MNHEY and CDR2 is SMNVEV in the germline V gene (reference sequence). The ends lost 5 bases at V and 2 bases at J; junction bases unmatched: 2. The CDR3 runs 13 residues. The CDR3 sequence: CASSPTGAYEQYF. The DNA for the CDR3 is TGTGCCAGCAGTCCGACAGGGGCCTACGAGCAGTACTTC.

This chain joins TRBV7-2 and TRBJ1-5; no clear D gene. Per germline, CDR1 SGHTA and CDR2 FQGNSA. The V end lost 5 bases, the J end lost 7 bases, and 12 bases lay between the germline ends. CDR3 length: 13 residues. CDR3 DNA sequence: TGTGCCAGCAGCCTCATATCGACCCAGCCCCAGCATTTT. As protein: CASSLISTQPQHF.

This clonotype was picked up a small number of times. This chain links TRBV28 with TRBJ1-2; D is unclear. The ends were cut back, 6 bases at V and 7 bases at J, with 15 bases in the middle. CDR3 size: 13 residues. Germline V gives CDR1 MDHEN, CDR2 SYDVKM. The DNA for the CDR3 is TGTGCCAGCAGCACCCCCCCACGGCTTGGCTACACCTTC. Its protein product is CASSTPPRLGYTF.

The CDR3 region is CASSLTGVDGETQYF. For the CDR3, the DNA is TGTGCCAGCAGCTTGACAGGGGTCGATGGAGAGACCCAGTACTTC. The chain employs TRBV7-3 and TRBJ2-5; 8 bases are a match to TRBD1. V was clipped by 3 bases and J by 4 bases; unmatched bases: 7. Looked up from germline, CDR1 is SGHTA and CDR2 is FQGTGA. CDR3 length: 15 amino acids.

The chain employs TRBV5-1 and TRBJ2-2; D gene ambiguous. The CDR3 runs to 13 residues. The germline V and J ends were trimmed by 5 bases and 7 bases, with 12 bases remaining between them. Germline CDR1 SGHRS, CDR2 YFSETQ. In DNA form, the CDR3 reads TGCGCCAGCAGAATATCGTCGGACGGGGAGCTGTTTTTT. This sequence encodes CASRISSDGELFF.

The rearrangement joins TRBV7-9 to TRBJ1-1; no clear D gene. The CDR3 runs 14 residues. Germline V gene sequence: CDR1 SEHNR, CDR2 FQNEAQ (reference sequence). V lost 6 bases, J lost 6 bases, and 17 bases lay in between. The CDR3 DNA reads as TGTGCCAGCAGTTACGACCAAGGGCGGTCTGAAGCTTTCTTT. Translation: CASSYDQGRSEAFF.

This chain connects TRBV19 to TRBJ2-3; D is unclear. The CDR3 spans 14 residues. Trimming removed 6 bases at V and 0 bases at J, with 10 bases between. In germline, CDR1 is LNHDA, CDR2 SQIVND (reference sequence). The CDR3 sequence is CASSGFSSTDTQYF. The CDR3 DNA reads as TGTGCCAGTAGCGGGTTCTCTAGCACAGATACGCAGTATTTT. The full variable domain, rest sourced from reference TRBV19 and TRBJ2-3, is DGGITQSPKYLFRKEGQNVTLSCEQNLNHDAMYWYRQDPGQGLRLIYYSQIVNDFQKGDIAEGYSVSREKKESFPLTVTSAQKNPTAFYLCASSGFSSTDTQYFGPGTRLTVL.

The chain combines TRBV28 with TRBJ2-7; D is undetermined. V lost 5 bases and J lost 1, with 6 bases in between. This CDR3 is built from 12 residues. Germline V gene lookup returns CDR1 MDHEN and CDR2 SYDVKM. CDR3 DNA sequence: TGTGCCAGCAGTGGGAATTCCTACGAGCAGTACTTC. This encodes CASSGNSYEQYF.

This clonotype was seen more than once but under ten times. The V and J genes are TRBV24-1 and TRBJ2-1; 16 bases map to TRBD2. Germline trimming cut 3 bases from V and 5 bases from J; bases unmatched to any gene: 3. CDR1 is KGHDR and CDR2 is SFDVKD in the germline V gene. CDR3 size: 17 residues. CDR3 in DNA: TGTGCCACCAGTGATCCAGGGACTAGCGGGAGGGACAATGAGCAGTTCTTC. Its translation is CATSDPGTSGRDNEQFF.

This clonotype showed up many times. The J gene is TRBJ2-7, the V gene TRBV6-5; the D gene is possibly TRBD1 (6 bases). Trimming removed 2 bases at V and 1 base at J, with 15 bases between. Germline loops: CDR1 MNHEY, CDR2 SVGAGI. CDR3 length equals 16 residues. The CDR3 DNA is TGTGCCAGCAGTTACAACGTGGGGGCCCGATCCTACGAGCAGTACTTC. It yields the protein CASSYNVGARSYEQYF.

As regards this clonotype: The germline gene is not matched at one end of the junction; a read error may be the cause. The V gene is TRBV10-3, the J gene TRBJ2-7, with TRBD2 matching over 11 bases. CDR1 ENHRY and CDR2 SYGVKD come from the germline V gene. The CDR3 consists of 11 residues. For the CDR3, the DNA is TGTGACATCGGACTAGCGGGCGAGCAGTACTTC. Protein sequence: CDIGLAGEQYF.

This chain connects TRBV5-5 to TRBJ1-4; D gene ambiguous. CDR1 is SGHKS and CDR2 is YYEKEE in the germline V gene (reference sequence). This CDR3 is 16 amino acids long. Trimming stripped 1 base from V and 0 bases from J, with 10 bases between. The CDR3 is CASSLTEPSTNEKLFF. CDR3 in DNA: TGTGCCAGCAGCTTGACAGAGCCATCAACTAATGAAAAACTGTTTTTT.

The V call is TRBV6-1, the J call TRBJ2-4; 8 nucleotides align to TRBD1. The CDR3 runs 13 residues. V trimming: 3 bases; J trimming: 6 bases; junction bases outside the gene matches: 1. CDR1 is MNHNS, CDR2 SASEGT, per germline. The CDR3 nucleotides read TGTGCCAGCAGTGAGGGGACAGGAAACATTCAGTACTTC. Its translation is CASSEGTGNIQYF.

The chain uses TRBV12-5 and TRBJ2-2; D call uncertain. Germline V gene sequence: CDR1 LGHNT, CDR2 FRNRAP. The V and J ends lost 0 bases and 3 bases respectively, with 14 bases between them. The CDR3 spans 17 residues. The CDR3 DNA sequence: TGTGCTAGTGGTTTGGTACTTGCAAGGGCGGACACCGGGGAGCTGTTTTTT. This codes for CASGLVLARADTGELFF.

This clonotype was picked up many times. The rearrangement links TRBV12-5 to TRBJ2-1; TRBD2 matches at 7 bases. Germline lookup yields CDR1 LGHNT and CDR2 FRNRAP. The CDR3 sequence is 14 residues long. The ends lost 7 bases at V and 5 bases at J; junction bases unmatched: 8. CDR3 coding DNA: TGTGCTAGTGACCTAGCGGACTTCCACAATGAGCAGTTCTTC. As protein: CASDLADFHNEQFF.

This clonotype appeared many times. The V and J genes are TRBV27 and TRBJ2-5, with 9 bases identical to TRBD1. The CDR3 sequence is 14 residues long. With V trimmed by 5 bases and J by 6 bases, 7 bases remained unmatched. Germline assignment: CDR1 MNHEY and CDR2 SMNVEV (reference sequence). CDR3 bases: TGTGCCAGCAGTCAGCGGGACAGGGTTCAGACCCAGTACTTC. This sequence encodes CASSQRDRVQTQYF.

The J gene is TRBJ1-2, the V gene TRBV6-2 or TRBV6-3, with D perhaps TRBD1 (6 bases). The CDR3 contains 14 residues. Germline V gene sequence: CDR1 MNHEY, CDR2 SVGEGT. V was trimmed by 5 bases and J by 4 bases, leaving 14 bases between them. Here the CDR3 DNA reads TGTGCCAGCAGTGTTGGACAGTACTTCTATGGCTACACCTTC. Encoded protein: CASSVGQYFYGYTF.

This clonotype was seen many times. J is TRBJ1-1 and V is TRBV11-3, with 7 bases aligning to TRBD1. From germline, CDR1 is SGHNT and CDR2 YENEEA. The length of the CDR3 is 15 residues. Trimming cost V 4 bases and J 1 base; bases outside gene matches: 6. The CDR3 is CASSSWTGPNTEAFF. The CDR3 DNA is TGTGCCAGCAGCTCCTGGACAGGCCCGAACACTGAAGCTTTCTTT.

J is TRBJ2-2 and V is TRBV3-1, with no clear D. This CDR3 spans 16 amino acids. Germline V gene lookup returns CDR1 LGHDT and CDR2 YNNKEL (reference sequence). V lost 1 base and J 6 bases, leaving 15 bases between the germline ends. CDR3 in DNA: TGTGCCAGCAGCCAAGGGGCGAGCCGTAGTCCCGGGGAGCTGTTTTTT. Amino acid sequence: CASSQGASRSPGELFF.

The V gene is TRBV10-3, the J gene TRBJ2-5, with unresolved D. CDR3 length: 13 residues. Trimming left V 2 bases short and J 5 bases short, with 9 bases between. CDR1 and CDR2 (germline): ENHRY, SYGVKD. This CDR3 is CAISEDLGETQYF. The CDR3 nucleotides read TGTGCCATCAGTGAGGACCTCGGGGAGACCCAGTACTTC.